A single sample is the source of the 13 T cell receptor beta chains below, sequenced in a study of blood T cell repertoires in COVID-19 (dated by TCRdb to 2020 to 2021). Library method: the immunoSEQ multiplex PCR assay. Sourced from immuneACCESS, this table was stored by TCRdb with only in-frame sequences that have V and J called. A share of the clones is absent; for the studies checked, an unresolved V gene accounts for under half, and the remainder has no known explanation. Here the sample has approximately 240,000 clones; under 95% occur a single time. Clones ranked in the top ten supply under 2.5% of the sample. What was sequenced was PBMCs or T cells enriched from blood (not recorded which). The receptors were gathered from a woman aged 18-29 years who had recovered from COVID-19.

V and J are TRBV24-1 and TRBJ2-2, with 9 nucleotides matching TRBD1. Looked up from germline, CDR1 is KGHDR and CDR2 is SFDVKD. The J segment lost 6 bases and the V segment lost 4 bases, leaving 8 bases of the junction unmatched. The CDR3 has 16 residues. The CDR3 protein is CATSDMGQGGPGELFF. The CDR3, as DNA: TGTGCCACCAGTGACATGGGACAGGGAGGGCCCGGGGAGCTGTTTTTT.

The V gene is TRBV18, the J gene TRBJ1-3, with TRBD1 matching over 7 bases. V dropped 3 bases and J dropped 1; count of bases not matched to a gene: 15. Germline loops: CDR1 KGHSH, CDR2 LQKENI. The CDR3 covers 19 residues. The CDR3 loop is CASSPALTDRVGSGNTIYF. In DNA form, the CDR3 reads TGTGCCAGCTCACCCGCCCTCACCGACAGGGTCGGGTCTGGAAACACCATATATTTT. Using reference TRBV18 and TRBJ1-3 for the parts outside the CDR3, the full variable domain is NAGVMQNPRHLVRRRGQEARLRCSPMKGHSHVYWYRQLPEEGLKFMVYLQKENIIDESGMPKERFSAEFPKEGPSILRIQQVVRGDSAAYFCASSPALTDRVGSGNTIYFGEGSWLTVV.

The V and J genes are TRBV3-1 (or the pseudogene TRBV3-2) and TRBJ2-7; D is unresolved. The germline V gene has CDR1 LGHDT and CDR2 YNNKEL (reference sequence). Trimming took off 0 bases at V and 2 bases at J, with 14 bases between the two ends. The CDR3 runs to 16 residues. CDR3 loop: CASSQEAHPTTYEQYF. CDR3 nucleotide sequence: TGTGCCAGCAGCCAAGAAGCCCATCCCACGACCTACGAGCAGTACTTC.

The rearrangement uses TRBV24-1 and TRBJ2-1; the D is unclear. V lost 4 bases and J lost 0, with 12 bases in between. The length of the CDR3 is 16 residues. Per germline, CDR1 KGHDR and CDR2 SFDVKD. The CDR3 loop is CATSDLEVSSYNEQFF. DNA of the CDR3: TGTGCCACCAGTGACCTAGAGGTGAGCTCCTACAATGAGCAGTTCTTC.

The rearrangement links TRBV10-3 to TRBJ2-3; 16 bases align to TRBD2. The CDR3 consists of 15 residues. CDR1 ENHRY and CDR2 SYGVKD come from the germline V gene. The V segment lost 11 bases and the J segment 4 bases; nucleotides outside the gene matches: 6. The CDR3 loop is CALGTSGGAADTQYF. The CDR3 DNA sequence: TGTGCCCTCGGGACTAGCGGGGGGGCCGCAGATACGCAGTATTTT.

V and J are TRBV6-2 or TRBV6-3 and TRBJ2-2; 7 bases line up with TRBD1. The CDR3 is made up of 17 amino acids. The germline V gene encodes CDR1 MNHEY and CDR2 SVGEGT. After removal of 5 bases from V and 5 bases from J, the junction contained 14 bases not matched to a gene. CDR3 sequence (DNA): TGTGCCAGCAGTGCCCTCCTAGGGTCAGGGGGTACCGGGGAGCTGTTTTTT. This gives the protein CASSALLGSGGTGELFF.

This clone was detected once. The J gene is TRBJ1-2, the V gene TRBV18, with a possible D match to TRBD1 (6 bases). Germline loops: CDR1 KGHSH, CDR2 LQKENI. Trimming stripped 5 bases from V and 8 bases from J, with 12 bases between. This CDR3 has 12 residues. The chain's CDR3 is CASSDNRDGYTF. The CDR3 bases are TGTGCCAGCTCAGATAACAGGGACGGCTACACCTTC.

The CDR3: CASSPFVTSGGLTQYF. For the CDR3, the DNA is TGTGCCAGCAGCCCCTTTGTGACTAGCGGGGGCCTGACGCAGTATTTT. The V call is TRBV3-1 (or the pseudogene TRBV3-2), the J call TRBJ2-3; 12 bases map to TRBD2. Germline V gene data show CDR1 as LGHDT and CDR2 as YNNKEL (reference sequence). Trimming took 4 bases from V and 9 from J; bases not matched to a gene: 11. The CDR3 runs to 16 residues.

The chain links TRBV2 to TRBJ1-5; 10 bases fit TRBD1. Germline CDR1 SNHLY, CDR2 FYNNEI. V shed 6 bases, J shed 5 bases, and the junction held 4 bases outside the gene matches. This CDR3 region has 14 residues. As DNA, the CDR3 is TGTGCCAGCAGCCCGGACAGGGGGGATCAGCCCCAGCATTTT. Its protein is CASSPDRGDQPQHF.

This chain uses TRBV28 with TRBJ2-1; D gene ambiguous. Trimming removed 1 base at V and 5 bases at J, with 18 bases between. The CDR3 contains 17 residues. Germline V gene lookup returns CDR1 MDHEN and CDR2 SYDVKM. CDR3 coding DNA: TGTGCCAGCAGTTTATCCCTTGGGCAGTCCCAAAACAATGAGCAGTTCTTC. Its protein product is CASSLSLGQSQNNEQFF.

This clone was detected once. This rearrangement joins TRBV18 to TRBJ1-4, with 8 positions matching TRBD1. Germline V gene sequence: CDR1 KGHSH, CDR2 LQKENI. Germline trimming cut 8 bases from V and 8 bases from J; bases unmatched to any gene: 7. This CDR3 region has 13 residues. DNA for the CDR3: TGTGCCAGCGAGGACAGGGTGGGCGAAAAACTGTTTTTT. As protein: CASEDRVGEKLFF.

V gene TRBV10-3 combines with J gene TRBJ2-3; maybe TRBD1 (6 bases). This CDR3 region has 17 residues. Germline V gives CDR1 ENHRY, CDR2 SYGVKD. The V and J ends lost 4 bases and 5 bases respectively, with 22 bases between them. CDR3 DNA: TGTGCCATCAGTGCAACCGGGACACCCGATACGGGAGATACGCAGTATTTT. It encodes CAISATGTPDTGDTQYF.

The chain is built from TRBV7-9 and TRBJ2-5, with TRBD1 matching 7 bases. The CDR3 contains 15 residues. Germline V gene sequence: CDR1 SEHNR, CDR2 FQNEAQ (reference sequence). Trimming cost V 1 base and J 1 base; bases outside gene matches: 3. The CDR3 region has the DNA TGTGCCAGCAGCTTAGACTGGACAGGCCAAGAGACCCAGTACTTC. It specifies CASSLDWTGQETQYF.